This is a list of T cell receptor beta chains from one sample in a study of cytotoxic CD8 clonotypes in ibrutinib-treated CLL. Generated by immunoSEQ multiplex PCR, the TCRdb table keeps only in-frame clones and is missing some. The table lists 40,000 or so clones, over 50% of them singletons. The sample was PBMCs, taken after 24 months of ibrutinib treatment. Every receptor here comes from a human donor with chronic lymphocytic leukemia. Each CDR3 is given with its conserved first and last residue. The D gene is left open where the match is weak. A clone size is listed for some rows: how often the clone was seen (once, few, many), or a class if it is expanded.

d_call	v_call	clone_size	j_call	cdr3_aa	cdr3_nt
TRBD1	TRBV7-6	-	TRBJ2-2	CASSFGTGLNGDAGELFF	TGTGCCAGCAGCTTTGGGACAGGGTTAAATGGGGACGCCGGGGAGCTGTTTTTT
-	TRBV7-8	-	TRBJ1-3	CASSLRAGTSGNTIYF	TGTGCCAGCAGCTTACGTGCGGGCACCTCTGGAAACACCATATATTTT
TRBD1	TRBV6-1	-	TRBJ1-2	CASSERGQPLWAGYTF	TGTGCCAGCAGTGAAAGGGGACAGCCCCTTTGGGCGGGCTACACCTTC
-	TRBV27	few	TRBJ1-2	CASSLRGGRYGYTF	TGTGCCAGCAGTTTAAGAGGGGGAAGATATGGCTACACCTTC
TRBD2	TRBV5-1	medium-sized	TRBJ2-7	CASSPGWERDTYEQYF	TGCGCCAGCAGCCCCGGTTGGGAGCGGGATACCTACGAGCAGTACTTC
TRBD1	TRBV4-1	-	TRBJ2-2	CASSHRDREAGELFF	TGCGCCAGCAGCCACCGGGACAGGGAGGCCGGGGAGCTGTTTTTT
-	TRBV18	-	TRBJ2-4	CASSPLGEGLSKNIQYF	TGTGCCAGCTCACCCTTGGGGGAAGGTCTATCCAAAAACATTCAGTACTTC
-	TRBV27	few	TRBJ1-2	CASRLGLRDITGYTF	TGTGCCAGCAGGTTGGGACTCCGGGACATAACTGGCTACACCTTC
TRBD1	TRBV19	many	TRBJ2-4	CASSPGQGGIQYF	TGTGCCAGTAGCCCGGGACAGGGAGGCATTCAGTACTTC
-	TRBV11-3	-	TRBJ2-2	CASSRVAGAGAGELFF	TGTGCCAGCAGCCGAGTGGCGGGAGCAGGGGCCGGGGAGCTGTTTTTT
TRBD1	TRBV7-2	-	TRBJ2-2	CASSLSGTGNTGELFF	TGTGCCAGCAGCTTATCCGGGACAGGGAACACCGGGGAGCTGTTTTTT
-	TRBV18	once	TRBJ2-5	CASSTMETQYF	TGTGCCAGCTCGACCATGGAGACCCAGTACTTC
-	TRBV7-2	-	TRBJ2-5	CASSLYASEETQYF	TGTGCCAGCAGCTTGTACGCTTCCGAAGAGACCCAGTACTTC
TRBD2	TRBV28	-	TRBJ2-7	CASTTPLSGSYEQYF	TGTGCCAGCACCACACCCCTTAGCGGGTCCTACGAGCAGTACTTC
TRBD1	TRBV6-1	few	TRBJ1-6	CATQGGNSPLHF	TGTGCGACCCAGGGGGGGAATTCACCCCTCCACTTT
-	TRBV10-3	-	TRBJ1-1	CAVRDFTEAFF	TGTGCCGTCAGGGATTTCACTGAAGCTTTCTTT
-	TRBV4-1	-	TRBJ1-2	CASSQEIFWGVRYGYTF	TGCGCCAGCAGCCAAGAAATATTCTGGGGGGTACGGTACGGCTACACCTTC
-	TRBV6-1	-	TRBJ1-2	CASSEQPPGGGYGYTF	TGTGCCAGCAGTGAACAACCCCCCGGCGGGGGCTATGGCTACACCTTC
TRBD1	TRBV25-1	-	TRBJ1-1	CASSEYTGAQAFF	TGTGCCAGCAGTGAATATACAGGGGCACAAGCTTTCTTT
TRBD1	TRBV14	-	TRBJ1-2	CASSPRDRGYGYTF	TGTGCCAGCAGCCCGCGGGACAGGGGGTATGGCTACACCTTC
-	TRBV7-2	few	TRBJ2-7	CASSSPLKVIRPSSYEQYF	TGTGCCAGCAGCTCGCCGTTAAAGGTAATTAGGCCGAGCTCCTACGAGCAGTACTTC
-	TRBV6-1	-	TRBJ2-7	CASSELTRDTSYEQYF	TGTGCCAGCAGTGAATTAACCCGGGACACCTCCTACGAGCAGTACTTC
-	TRBV19	-	TRBJ1-2	CASNPLLKGNYGYTF	TGTGCCAGTAATCCCCTACTCAAGGGTAACTATGGCTACACCTTC
TRBD1	TRBV4-1	-	TRBJ2-4	CASSQAQRTGFWDRAKNIQYF	TGCGCCAGCAGCCAAGCGCAGAGGACCGGGTTCTGGGACAGGGCCAAAAACATTCAGTACTTC
TRBD1	TRBV11-2	-	TRBJ2-2	CASSWNRGNTGELFF	TGTGCCAGCAGCTGGAACAGGGGGAACACCGGGGAGCTGTTTTTT
TRBD2	TRBV27	few	TRBJ2-7	CASSSAGAWYEQYF	TGTGCCAGCAGTTCAGCGGGGGCCTGGTACGAGCAGTACTTC
TRBD2	TRBV19	-	TRBJ2-1	CASKAGGPVEQFF	TGTGCCAGTAAGGCGGGAGGGCCAGTTGAGCAGTTCTTC
TRBD1	TRBV5-4	many	TRBJ1-2	CASSLADRPNYGYTF	TGTGCCAGCAGCTTGGCGGACAGGCCTAACTATGGCTACACCTTC
-	TRBV28	few	TRBJ2-7	CASSFRPGQPYEQYF	TGTGCCAGCAGTTTCCGGCCGGGACAACCATACGAGCAGTACTTC
TRBD1	TRBV12-5	-	TRBJ2-7	CASGLVQGVAIGQYF	TGTGCTAGTGGTTTGGTGCAGGGGGTTGCTATCGGGCAGTACTTC
TRBD1	TRBV13	-	TRBJ1-1	CASSPGQLFTEAFF	TGTGCCAGCAGCCCGGGACAGCTCTTCACTGAAGCTTTCTTT
TRBD2	TRBV2	-	TRBJ2-5	CASNPAGVETQYF	TGTGCCAGCAATCCAGCGGGAGTAGAGACCCAGTACTTC
-	TRBV4-2	few	TRBJ1-4	CASSQDGSGGNEKLFF	TGTGCCAGCAGCCAAGATGGGAGTGGGGGTAATGAAAAACTGTTTTTT
TRBD1	TRBV11-2	-	TRBJ2-1	CASSPTGQGPWGQFF	TGTGCCAGCAGCCCTACGGGACAGGGGCCCTGGGGGCAGTTCTTC
TRBD1	TRBV30	-	TRBJ1-3	CAWNRQGGNTIYF	TGTGCCTGGAATAGACAGGGTGGAAACACCATATATTTT
-	TRBV7-3	-	TRBJ1-2	CASSAGPNYGYTF	TGTGCCAGCAGCGCGGGACCGAACTATGGCTACACCTTC
-	TRBV28	-	TRBJ2-2	CASSIDRRPGELFF	TGTGCCAGCAGCATAGATAGACGCCCCGGGGAGCTGTTTTTT
-	TRBV18	few	TRBJ2-7	CASSPGPDPSYEQYF	TGTGCCAGCTCACCCGGACCAGACCCATCCTACGAGCAGTACTTC
-	TRBV6-6	few	TRBJ1-1	CASSHGNTEAFF	TGTGCCAGCAGCCACGGGAACACTGAAGCTTTCTTT
-	TRBV5-1	-	TRBJ2-1	CASSLGNEQFF	TGCGCCAGCAGCTTGGGGAATGAGCAGTTCTTC
-	TRBV7-3	-	TRBJ1-6	CASSLTRGFNSPLHF	TGTGCCAGCAGCTTAACGAGGGGGTTTAATTCACCCCTCCACTTT
-	TRBV5-4	many	TRBJ1-2	CASSFQVPRLDGYTF	TGTGCCAGCAGCTTTCAGGTTCCCCGTTTAGATGGCTACACCTTC
TRBD1	TRBV6-1	-	TRBJ1-5	CASRDRAGRQPQHF	TGTGCCAGCAGAGACAGGGCCGGACGTCAGCCCCAGCATTTT
TRBD2	TRBV25-1	-	TRBJ2-3	CASSPRLANTDTQYF	TGTGCCAGCAGTCCACGACTAGCGAACACAGATACGCAGTATTTT
-	TRBV5-1	-	TRBJ2-7	CASSLNSGRGYEQYF	TGCGCCAGCAGCCTCAATTCGGGCAGGGGATACGAGCAGTACTTC
TRBD2	TRBV10-3	-	TRBJ2-2	CAISSSPSGFGTGELFF	TGTGCCATCAGCAGTTCCCCTAGCGGGTTCGGGACCGGGGAGCTGTTTTTT
-	TRBV10-3	-	TRBJ2-1	CAIRTLAQHEQFF	TGTGCCATCAGAACCTTAGCCCAGCATGAGCAGTTCTTC
-	TRBV4-2	-	TRBJ2-3	CASSQGPAGALTDTQYF	TGTGCCAGCAGCCAAGGTCCGGCGGGGGCCCTCACAGATACGCAGTATTTT
-	TRBV5-1	-	TRBJ1-2	CASSLAKNNGYTF	TGCGCCAGCAGCTTGGCCAAGAACAATGGCTACACCTTC
-	TRBV6-5	once	TRBJ1-5	CASGSGLQPQHF	TGTGCCAGCGGCTCGGGGCTGCAGCCCCAGCATTTT
-	TRBV6-1	few	TRBJ2-3	CASIRVGDTQYF	TGTGCCAGCATTCGAGTGGGGGATACGCAGTATTTT
-	TRBV5-4	-	TRBJ2-3	CASSKTPTSTDTQYF	TGTGCCAGCAGCAAGACTCCCACTTCCACAGATACGCAGTATTTT
-	TRBV2	-	TRBJ2-7	CASSRLDYEQYF	TGTGCCAGCAGTCGACTAGACTACGAGCAGTACTTC
-	TRBV6-1	-	TRBJ1-6	CASSVGNNNSPLHF	TGTGCCAGCAGTGTAGGGAACAATAATTCACCCCTCCACTTT
TRBD1	TRBV2	few	TRBJ2-7	CASINIEGARSYEQYF	TGTGCCAGCATTAACATAGAGGGGGCTCGGTCCTACGAGCAGTACTTC
-	TRBV5-6	-	TRBJ2-6	CASSFYDVANVLTF	TGTGCCAGCAGCTTCTATGACGTGGCCAACGTCCTGACTTTC
TRBD2	TRBV5-4	-	TRBJ2-7	CASSLERGNSEQYF	TGTGCCAGCAGCTTAGAGCGGGGGAACAGCGAGCAGTACTTC